The TCR beta chain described here comes from a study of technical replicates of blood from several donors (TCRdb year 2017). CDR1 and CDR2 (SNHLY, FYNNEI) derive from the germline V gene. V loses 8 bases at its end and J loses 4 bases; junction bases beyond the gene matches: 4. Reading from cysteine to phenylalanine, the CDR3 counts 14 amino acids. Of all the DNA, just the CDR3 is kept, 42 bases in frame from base 1. Concerning this clone: The antigen it recognizes is unknown. The record has no base qualities; no much larger clone is one base away.

Libraries were constructed by the immunoSEQ multiplex PCR assay. TCRdb carries this immuneACCESS record with in-frame sequences only. Its versions omit some clonotypes, under half of them owing to an unresolved V gene in the studies checked, with the rest unexplained. The sample yields just under 60,000 clones; 90% to 95% were counted once. The ten top clones hold under 5% of the sample. The chain uses TRBV2 and TRBJ2-1; 11 of the junction bases match TRBD2. Material: PBMCs. The origin of this receptor is a human donor in good health. Some clones in this sample may be carry-over from other donors' samples. The CDR3 in this case is CASDLAGGYNEQFF. The nucleotide sequence reads as follows: TGTGCCAGCGACTTAGCGGGAGGGTACAATGAGCAGTTCTTC.